A single sample is the source of the 5 T cell receptor beta chains below, sequenced in a study of T cell repertoires in cytomegalovirus infection. TCRdb used MiXCR to reprocess the reads, holding one entry per CDR3 protein. The repertoire holds around 130,000 distinct CDR3 sequences, with about 24% as singletons. What these receptors recognize is not known. Sequenced material: PBMCs, sequenced either directly or after in vitro stimulation (not recorded which). The origin of the receptors is a human donor in good health (CMV status not recorded). Some clones in this sample may be carry-over from other donors' samples.

The chain joins TRBV19 to TRBJ2-6; 9 nucleotides agree with TRBD1. V lost 8 bases, J lost 2 bases, and 10 bases stayed unmatched. The CDR3 covers 17 residues. CDR1 and CDR2 (germline): LNHDA, SQIVND (reference sequence). This CDR3 reads CASSTLGQGAGANVLTF. The DNA of the CDR3 is TGTGCCAGTTCAACCCTGGGACAGGGTGCTGGGGCCAACGTCCTGACTTTC.

V usage is TRBV6-5 and J usage is TRBJ2-1; either TRBD1 or TRBD2 may supply D (6 bases each). There are 17 residues in the CDR3. Trimming left V 6 bases short and J 0 bases short, with 18 bases between. Per germline, CDR1 MNHEY and CDR2 SVGAGI. The CDR3 reads CASSLTLADSSYNEQFF. The CDR3, as DNA: TGTGCCAGCAGCCTCACCTTAGCGGACAGCTCCTACAATGAGCAGTTCTTC.

This chain links TRBV7-2 with TRBJ2-7; 11 positions agree with TRBD2. Germline trimming cut 2 bases from V and 5 bases from J; bases unmatched to any gene: 2. The CDR3 spans 14 residues. The germline CDR1 and CDR2 sequences are SGHTA and FQGNSA. The CDR3 loop is CASSLLAGGHEQYV. CDR3 bases: TGTGCCAGCAGCTTACTAGCGGGAGGCCACGAGCAGTACGTC.

V is TRBV19 and J is TRBJ1-5, with TRBD1 as a possible D gene (6 bases). V was clipped by 8 bases and J by 4 bases, with 12 bases between them. Germline V gives CDR1 LNHDA, CDR2 SQIVND (reference sequence). The CDR3 runs to 13 residues. The CDR3 DNA is TGTGCCAGTGAACAGGGAAAAAATCAGCCCCAGCATTTT. Encoded protein: CASEQGKNQPQHF.

In its sample, this clonotype was seen a few times. V and J are TRBV7-2 and TRBJ2-4; D gene uncertain. CDR1 is SGHTA and CDR2 is FQGNSA in the germline V gene. This CDR3 has 18 amino acids. V was clipped by 1 base and J by 2 bases, with 18 bases between them. CDR3 amino acids: CASSLVLWGQASKNIQYF. In DNA, the CDR3 is TGTGCCAGCAGCTTAGTTCTTTGGGGTCAGGCCTCCAAAAACATTCAGTACTTC.